Following are 28 T cell receptor beta chains from one sample sequenced in a study of Ad26.COV2.S vaccination and SARS-CoV-2 variants. Assay used: immunoSEQ multiplex PCR; TCRdb lists only in-frame clones, some missing. This repertoire shows a few hundred thousand clones, approximately 83% found once; its top ten account for about 7.4%. Treatment reported: some 20 received Ad26.COV2.S at low or high dose, single or two shots; 5 received placebo; per-sample allocation not given. Specimen acquisition occurred on day 63 following the initial vaccine or placebo injection. The source was peripheral blood, collected in a trial of Ad26.COV2.S vaccine versus placebo. Receptors were obtained from a person aged 18-60 years who received the Ad26.COV2.S COVID-19 vaccine or a placebo.

The CDR3 DNA reads as TGTGCCAGCAGTCCAAGAGTCAGGGGTTCGATGAACACTGAAGCTTTCTTT. Residues: CASSPRVRGSMNTEAFF. The genes are TRBV6-6 and TRBJ1-1; the D gene is possibly TRBD1 (6 bases). V lost 5 bases and J 0 bases, leaving 19 bases between the germline ends. Germline V gives CDR1 MNHNY, CDR2 SVGAGI (reference sequence). This CDR3 has 17 amino acids.

J is TRBJ1-4 and V is TRBV24-1; TRBD1 matches at 7 bases. V shed 5 bases and J 8 bases; nucleotides not matched to a gene: 4. There are 13 residues in the CDR3. CDR1 is KGHDR and CDR2 is SFDVKD in the germline V gene. For the CDR3, the DNA is TGTGCCACCAGTGGGGACAGTGGGGAAAAACTGTTTTTT. Encoded protein: CATSGDSGEKLFF.

This clone was seen a few times. The V call is TRBV7-9, the J call TRBJ1-2, with D hard to call. This CDR3 contains 15 residues. The germline V gene encodes CDR1 SEHNR and CDR2 FQNEAQ (reference sequence). The V gene lost 5 bases and the J gene lost 0 bases, with 13 bases spanning the gap. CDR3 coding DNA: TGTGCCAGCAGCCCAGTAGGCAGTTCTAACTATGGCTACACCTTC. Protein product: CASSPVGSSNYGYTF. The whole variable domain, filled in from reference TRBV7-9 and TRBJ1-2, reads DTGVSQNPRHKITKRGQNVTFRCDPISEHNRLYWYRQTLGQGPEFLTYFQNEAQLEKSRLLSDRFSAERPKGSFSTLEIQRTEQGDSAMYLCASSPVGSSNYGYTFGSGTRLTVV.

This clone was detected only a few times. The chain employs TRBV4-1 and TRBJ1-3; 8 bases align to TRBD1. The CDR3 totals 11 residues. Trimming removed 0 bases from V and 16 bases from J; junction bases left unmatched: 2. CDR1 is MGHRA and CDR2 is YSYEKL in the germline V gene. The CDR3 region is CASSQDRDRYF. The CDR3 nucleotides are TGCGCCAGCAGCCAAGACCGGGACAGGTATTTT.

V is TRBV5-1 and J is TRBJ2-5; 11 bases are a match to TRBD2. V trimming: 0 bases; J trimming: 4 bases; junction bases outside the gene matches: 5. This CDR3 has 16 amino acids. CDR1 and CDR2 from the germline V gene are SGHRS and YFSETQ. The CDR3 region is CASSLAISGRVETQYF. CDR3 bases: TGCGCCAGCAGCTTGGCCATTAGCGGGAGGGTAGAGACCCAGTACTTC. The variable domain in full, with the rest retrieved from reference TRBV5-1 and TRBJ2-5, is KAGVTQTPRYLIKTRGQQVTLSCSPISGHRSVSWYQQTPGQGLQFLFEYFSETQRNKGNFPGRFSGRQFSNSRSEMNVSTLELGDSALYLCASSLAISGRVETQYFGPGTRLLVL.

This clone occurred once. J is TRBJ2-3 and V is TRBV27; 8 nucleotides match TRBD2. This CDR3 spans 15 amino acids. Per the germline V gene, CDR1 is MNHEY and CDR2 is SMNVEV (reference sequence). The trim removed 5 bases at V and 2 bases at J, leaving 6 bases unmatched. CDR3 amino acids: CASSPGTRFTDTQYF. The CDR3 region has the DNA TGTGCCAGCAGTCCCGGGACTAGATTCACAGATACGCAGTATTTT.

In its sample, this clone was seen once. The chain recombines TRBV5-1 with TRBJ2-7; D might be TRBD1 (5 bases). The V gene's germline CDR1 is SGHRS and CDR2 YFSETQ. The CDR3 is made up of 14 amino acids. V was shortened by 7 bases and J by 3 bases, with 17 bases between the two germline ends. The CDR3 reads CASRWTPNYYEQYF. The CDR3, as DNA: TGCGCCAGCCGATGGACACCGAATTACTACGAGCAGTACTTC.

The chain recombines TRBV3-1 (or the pseudogene TRBV3-2) with TRBJ1-4; D gene unclear. This CDR3 is built from 14 residues. The germline V gene encodes CDR1 LGHDT and CDR2 YNNKEL (reference sequence). Trimming cost V 4 bases and J 10 bases, with 16 bases left between them. The CDR3: CASSLYAGPGKLFF. CDR3 coding DNA: TGTGCCAGCAGCCTTTACGCCGGGCCGGGAAAACTGTTTTTT.

This CDR3 reads CASSQGVYRSGRTDTQYF. For the CDR3, the DNA is TGCGCCAGCAGCCAAGGGGTTTACCGTAGCGGGCGCACAGATACGCAGTATTTT. The chain is built from TRBV4-3 and TRBJ2-3, with 7 bases identical to TRBD2. The J segment lost 1 base and the V segment lost 1 base, leaving 11 bases of the junction unmatched. Germline V gene data show CDR1 as LGHNA and CDR2 as YSLEER. CDR3 length equals 18 residues.

This clone was picked up a small number of times. This CDR3 is CASSVVGVNTEAFF. The DNA of the CDR3 is TGTGCCAGCAGCGTAGTGGGGGTGAACACTGAAGCTTTCTTT. The chain combines TRBV9 with TRBJ1-1; TRBD1 is a possible D gene (5 bases). Germline CDR1 is SGDLS and CDR2 is YYNGEE. The CDR3 is made up of 14 amino acids. Trimming took off 0 bases at V and 0 bases at J, with 6 bases between the two ends.

The chain is built from TRBV7-9 and TRBJ2-5; possibly TRBD2 for D (6 bases). V lost 1 base and J lost 2, with 11 bases in between. Germline V gene data show CDR1 as SEHNR and CDR2 as FQNEAQ (reference sequence). This CDR3 region has 15 residues. CDR3 nucleotides: TGTGCCAGCAGCTTAGGCCCGGGGGTTCAAGAGACCCAGTACTTC. Protein: CASSLGPGVQETQYF.

This sequence joins TRBV5-1 and TRBJ2-3, with no clear D. Germline loops: CDR1 SGHRS, CDR2 YFSETQ. The CDR3 covers 14 residues. Between the trimmed V and J ends, which lost 1 base and 1 base, there was a span of 7 bases. The CDR3, as DNA: TGCGCCAGCAGCTTGACCCAGGGCACAGATACGCAGTATTTT. Encoded protein: CASSLTQGTDTQYF.

This CDR3 reads CASSSGIFTANYGYTF. In DNA form, the CDR3 reads TGCGCCAGCAGCTCTGGGATATTTACCGCTAACTATGGCTACACCTTC. The V and J genes are TRBV5-1 and TRBJ1-2; D unresolved. The CDR3 runs to 16 residues. CDR1 is SGHRS and CDR2 is YFSETQ in the germline V gene. V lost 3 bases and J 0 bases, leaving 15 bases between the germline ends.

Only one count was recorded for this clone. This chain uses TRBV11-2 with TRBJ1-1, with D tentatively TRBD1 (6 bases). CDR3 size: 15 residues. The ends were cut back, 2 bases at V and 1 base at J, with 11 bases in the middle. Germline CDR1 and CDR2: SGHAT and FQNNGV. CDR3 residues: CASSLTGGQNTEAFF. The CDR3 DNA sequence: TGTGCCAGCAGCTTAACGGGGGGACAGAACACTGAAGCTTTCTTT. The whole variable domain, filled in from reference TRBV11-2 and TRBJ1-1, reads EAGVAQSPRYKIIEKRQSVAFWCNPISGHATLYWYQQILGQGPKLLIQFQNNGVVDDSQLPKDRFSAERLKGVDSTLKIQPAKLEDSAVYLCASSLTGGQNTEAFFGQGTRLTVV.

The rearrangement links TRBV11-2 to TRBJ2-1; tentatively, D is TRBD1 (6 bases). CDR3 length: 12 amino acids. CDR1 and CDR2 (germline): SGHAT, FQNNGV. The V gene lost 5 bases and the J gene lost 7 bases, with 9 bases spanning the gap. CDR3 residues: CASSRRGNEQFF. For the CDR3, the DNA is TGTGCCAGCAGCCGAAGGGGGAATGAGCAGTTCTTC.

The chain employs TRBV24-1 and TRBJ2-3; the D gene could be TRBD1 or TRBD2 (5 bases each). The length of the CDR3 is 14 residues. The V gene's germline CDR1 is KGHDR and CDR2 SFDVKD. Trimming left V 4 bases short and J 6 bases short, with 13 bases between. The CDR3 DNA follows: TGTGCCACCAGTGAGCCGGGGACGAGGGATACGCAGTATTTT. Its protein product is CATSEPGTRDTQYF.

This rearrangement joins TRBV6-4 to TRBJ1-1, with D perhaps TRBD1 (6 bases). Trimming removed 2 bases from V and 2 bases from J, with 9 bases in between. This CDR3 has 14 amino acids. Germline CDR1 MRHNA, CDR2 SNTAGT. The CDR3 protein is CASSDNGGNTEAFF. The CDR3, as DNA: TGTGCCAGCAGTGACAATGGGGGCAACACTGAAGCTTTCTTT.

The chain has TRBV11-2 and TRBJ2-7; the match to TRBD2 covers 7 bases. V gave up 3 bases and J gave up 0 bases; unmatched junction bases: 2. The CDR3 totals 14 residues. The V gene's germline CDR1 is SGHAT and CDR2 FQNNGV. The CDR3 coding sequence is TGTGCCAGCAGCTTGGGGGGGAGCTCCTACGAGCAGTACTTC. Its translation: CASSLGGSSYEQYF.

The V call is TRBV5-4, the J call TRBJ2-7; D might be TRBD2 (6 bases). This CDR3 comprises 14 residues. Trimming stripped 0 bases from V and 3 bases from J, with 10 bases between. Germline V gene lookup returns CDR1 SGHNT and CDR2 YYREEE (reference sequence). The CDR3 sequence is CASSLGRGNYEQYF. Here the CDR3 DNA reads TGTGCCAGCAGCTTGGGTCGCGGGAACTACGAGCAGTACTTC.

This clone was seen only once. This chain connects TRBV6-5 to TRBJ1-3; maybe TRBD1 (6 bases). Germline lookup yields CDR1 MNHEY and CDR2 SVGAGI. V was cut by 0 bases and J by 3 bases, with 9 bases left in between. The CDR3 loop spans 15 amino acids. CDR3 DNA: TGTGCCAGCAGTTACTCGCGGGGGCTTGGAAACACCATATATTTT. Residues: CASSYSRGLGNTIYF.

CDR3 amino acids: CASSLPQGENEKLFF. DNA for the CDR3: TGTGCCAGTAGTCTACCCCAGGGGGAAAATGAAAAACTGTTTTTT. V usage is TRBV19 and J usage is TRBJ1-4; 7 nucleotides agree with TRBD1. Germline-derived CDR1 and CDR2 are LNHDA and SQIVND (reference sequence). The V segment lost 5 bases and the J segment 5 bases; nucleotides outside the gene matches: 8. This CDR3 comprises 15 residues.

In this sample, this clone turned up once. The chain recombines TRBV12-3 or TRBV12-4 with TRBJ2-7; the D is unclear. This CDR3 has 12 residues. V was clipped by 6 bases and J by 2 bases, with 8 bases between them. The CDR3 nucleotides read TGTGCCAGCAGACTGGGCCCCTACGAGCAGTACTTC. This translates into CASRLGPYEQYF.

This clone was picked up one time. The rearrangement joins TRBV4-2 to TRBJ1-6, with 8 bases that match TRBD1. Losses at the gene ends were 4 bases for V and 9 bases for J; bases not matched to a gene: 8. The CDR3 is 15 amino acids. CDR1 is LGHNA and CDR2 is YNFKEQ in the germline V gene. The CDR3 coding sequence is TGTGCCAGCAGCCGGGAGGACAGGGCTTTTTCACCCCTCCACTTT. Protein sequence: CASSREDRAFSPLHF.

This clone was observed a single time. The V and J genes are TRBV6-5 and TRBJ2-7, with D perhaps TRBD2 (5 bases). V lost 6 bases and J 6 bases, leaving 18 bases between the germline ends. The CDR3 runs to 14 residues. Germline V gene sequence: CDR1 MNHEY, CDR2 SVGAGI. Here the CDR3 DNA reads TGTGCCAGCAGCGACTATCCCCCTCTCTCCGAGCAGTACTTC. Translating gives CASSDYPPLSEQYF.

This clone was counted a few times. The J gene is TRBJ1-6, the V gene TRBV2; TRBD1 might be the D (5 bases). This CDR3 has 14 residues. Germline V gene sequence: CDR1 SNHLY, CDR2 FYNNEI. With 10 bases removed from V and 2 bases from J, the gap between germline ends came to 12 bases. CDR3 sequence: CATQPGTYNSPLHF. In DNA, the CDR3 is TGTGCCACCCAACCAGGGACCTATAATTCACCCCTCCACTTT.

This rearrangement joins TRBV11-3 to TRBJ2-7; TRBD2 might be the D (6 bases). The CDR3 is 15 amino acids. CDR1 is SGHNT and CDR2 is YENEEA in the germline V gene. V shed 5 bases and J shed 4 bases, with 18 bases lying between them. The CDR3 region has the DNA TGTGCCAGCAGCGGAGCCGGGGTGGAGGGGTACGAGCAGTACTTC. It codes for CASSGAGVEGYEQYF.

This clone has only one observation. The rearrangement links TRBV7-6 to TRBJ2-1; D perhaps matches TRBD1 (5 bases). Looked up from germline, CDR1 is SGHVS and CDR2 is FNYEAQ. This CDR3 has 14 residues. Trimming removed 1 base at V and 6 bases at J, with 10 bases between. CDR3 amino acids: CASSLVGQGNEQFF. The CDR3 region has the DNA TGTGCCAGCAGCTTAGTCGGTCAGGGCAATGAGCAGTTCTTC.

The chain employs TRBV7-8 and TRBJ2-2, with 16 bases that match TRBD2. Germline loops: CDR1 SGHVS, CDR2 FQNEAQ. V shed 2 bases, J shed 7 bases, and the junction held 10 bases outside the gene matches. This CDR3 contains 19 residues. CDR3 in amino acids: CASSLPGTSGGAGVGELFF. The CDR3 region has the DNA TGTGCCAGCAGCTTACCCGGGACTAGCGGGGGGGCCGGTGTCGGGGAGCTGTTTTTT.